The sequence of this T cell receptor beta chain was determined in a study of blood T cells in healthy people across ages. There were healthy Caucasian individuals from Russia, aged roughly 6 to 90, serving as donors. Worth noting for this clonotype: A much larger clone differs by one base, so this may be a read error.

The use of a sample-barcoded 5' primer and a J-beta primer mix characterized a second PCR of roughly 6 to 11 cycles. TCRdb re-derived calls from the 5' RACE reads in MiXCR, one entry per CDR3 protein. Among 1.5 million to 2 million distinct CDR3 sequences listed, about 30% were seen once. V was pared by 7 bases and J by 6 bases, with 10 bases of the junction left unmatched. This CDR3 is 15 amino acids long. CDR1 is MNHNS and CDR2 is SASEGT in the germline V gene. Sample: blood. The sequence derives from a woman under 40 in good health. This rearrangement joins TRBV6-1 to TRBJ2-1; 9 bases fit TRBD2. The CDR3 region is CASTFSGGICNEQFF. CDR3 in DNA: TGTGCCAGCACCTTTAGCGGGGGAATATGCAATGAGCAGTTCTTC.